Listed below are T cell receptor beta chains from one sample, sequenced in a study of blood T cell repertoires in COVID-19. TCRdb's table, derived via immunoSEQ multiplex PCR, lists solely in-frame clones and lacks some. The repertoire holds approximately 170,000 clones, with over 70% as singletons. The sample consisted of PBMCs or T cells enriched from blood (not recorded which). Receptors originate from a woman in her fifties or sixties in a cohort exposed to, infected with or recovered from COVID-19 (not recorded which). Each CDR3 is given with its conserved first and last residue. A D gene is named only where the DNA matches it firmly. For some rows the clone size is stated as once, few or many, or as a class when expanded; others skip it.

V,J,size,D,DNA,CDR3
TRBV28,TRBJ1-5,-,-,TGTGCCAGCAGTTTTAGAGAGAATCGCAATCAGCCCCAGCATTTT,CASSFRENRNQPQHF
TRBV11-2,TRBJ2-2,-,-,TGTGCCAGCAGCAAACTGGGAGGGAACACCGGGGAGCTGTTTTTT,CASSKLGGNTGELFF
TRBV5-1,TRBJ2-7,-,-,TGCGCCAGCAGCTTGGACGTTAGGAGCCTCTACGAGCAGTACTTC,CASSLDVRSLYEQYF
TRBV7-3,TRBJ1-1,few,-,TGTGCCAGCAGCTTGGGGGGAGCGGCGAACACTGAAGCTTTCTTT,CASSLGGAANTEAFF
TRBV4-3,TRBJ1-2,-,TRBD1,TGCGCCAGCAGCCAAGCCCGGGACAGCGTATATGGCTACACCTTC,CASSQARDSVYGYTF
TRBV4-3,TRBJ1-5,-,-,TGCGCCAGCAGCCGGGAGAGGGATCAGCCCCAGCATTTT,CASSRERDQPQHF
TRBV28,TRBJ1-6,-,-,TGTGCCAGCAGTTTGGCGGTAACACCTTCACCCCTCCACTTT,CASSLAVTPSPLHF
TRBV29-1,TRBJ2-6,-,-,TGCAGCGTGCGACACAACTCTGGGGCCAACGTCCTGACTTTC,CSVRHNSGANVLTF
TRBV28,TRBJ2-6,-,-,TGTGCCAGCCTTGGGGGGAACCCTGGGGCCAACGTCCTGACTTTC,CASLGGNPGANVLTF
TRBV11-1,TRBJ1-6,-,TRBD1,TGTGCCAGCAGCCCCGGGACAGCAAATTCACCCCTCCACTTT,CASSPGTANSPLHF
TRBV30,TRBJ1-4,few,-,TGTGCCTCGCGCGGGGGACCTAATGAAAAACTGTTTTTT,CASRGGPNEKLFF
TRBV28,TRBJ1-2,-,-,TGTGCCAGCAGTTTATCTGGGCCTCTCAGATACACCTTC,CASSLSGPLRYTF
TRBV29-1,TRBJ2-5,-,TRBD2,TGCAGCCATGATGGGAGGGCCCAAGAGACCCAGTACTTC,CSHDGRAQETQYF
TRBV5-6,TRBJ1-1,-,-,TGTGCCAGCAGCTTGTTCAACAGATTGAACACTGAAGCTTTCTTT,CASSLFNRLNTEAFF
TRBV7-9,TRBJ1-4,once,-,TGTGCCAGCAGCTTAGTTAGTGCAACTAATGAAAAACTGTTTTTT,CASSLVSATNEKLFF
TRBV5-1,TRBJ1-4,-,TRBD1,TGCGCCAGCAGCACGGGACAGGGGGCAACTAATGAAAAACTGTTTTTT,CASSTGQGATNEKLFF
TRBV9,TRBJ2-2,-,-,TGTGCCAGCAGCGTAGAGGGGCAGTACACCGGGGAGCTGTTTTTT,CASSVEGQYTGELFF
TRBV19,TRBJ1-5,few,-,TGTGCCAGTAGTCCCAGGGGTTCTCAGCCCCAGCATTTT,CASSPRGSQPQHF
TRBV29-1,TRBJ2-7,few,-,TGCAGCGTTGTTGGGCAGGCCACAAAAGACTACGAGCAGTACTTC,CSVVGQATKDYEQYF
TRBV15,TRBJ2-1,-,TRBD2,TGTGCCACCAGCAGAGCCGGACTAGCGCACTACAATGAGCAGTTCTTC,CATSRAGLAHYNEQFF
TRBV15,TRBJ2-6,-,TRBD1,TGTGCCACCAGCGCAAACAGGGGGCTAGGTGGTGGGGCCAACGTCCTGACTTTC,CATSANRGLGGGANVLTF
TRBV28,TRBJ1-2,-,-,TGTGCCAGCAGTTCTCAGGTGCGGACAGGCTACACCTTC,CASSSQVRTGYTF
TRBV13,TRBJ2-1,few,TRBD2,TGTGCCAGCAGCTTAGGCCTGGGGACTAGTGTATCGAATGAGCAGTTCTTC,CASSLGLGTSVSNEQFF
TRBV6-2/TRBV6-3,TRBJ2-3,-,-,TGTGCCAGCAGTTGGGCCGGACTCCCCGCGGGGTTGGATACGCAGTATTTT,CASSWAGLPAGLDTQYF
TRBV9,TRBJ1-4,once,-,TGTGCCAGCAGCGTAGCCGCCCAGGATAATGAAAAACTGTTTTTT,CASSVAAQDNEKLFF
TRBV29-1,TRBJ2-2,once,-,TGCAGCGTTGATGTGTTATCCGGGGAGCTGTTTTTT,CSVDVLSGELFF
TRBV2,TRBJ2-7,-,-,TGTGCCAGCGGGCGGGAAACGAGGTACGAGCAGTACTTC,CASGRETRYEQYF
TRBV27,TRBJ1-2,-,TRBD1,TGTGCCAGCAGTTTATCCCGGGACAGTTCTGGCTACACCTTC,CASSLSRDSSGYTF
TRBV7-9,TRBJ2-3,-,-,TGTGCCAGCAGCCAGACACTAGCAAACACAGATACGCAGTATTTT,CASSQTLANTDTQYF
TRBV2,TRBJ2-7,-,TRBD1,TGTGCCAGCAGTGGGGGACAGGGTCCCTACGAGCAGTACTTC,CASSGGQGPYEQYF